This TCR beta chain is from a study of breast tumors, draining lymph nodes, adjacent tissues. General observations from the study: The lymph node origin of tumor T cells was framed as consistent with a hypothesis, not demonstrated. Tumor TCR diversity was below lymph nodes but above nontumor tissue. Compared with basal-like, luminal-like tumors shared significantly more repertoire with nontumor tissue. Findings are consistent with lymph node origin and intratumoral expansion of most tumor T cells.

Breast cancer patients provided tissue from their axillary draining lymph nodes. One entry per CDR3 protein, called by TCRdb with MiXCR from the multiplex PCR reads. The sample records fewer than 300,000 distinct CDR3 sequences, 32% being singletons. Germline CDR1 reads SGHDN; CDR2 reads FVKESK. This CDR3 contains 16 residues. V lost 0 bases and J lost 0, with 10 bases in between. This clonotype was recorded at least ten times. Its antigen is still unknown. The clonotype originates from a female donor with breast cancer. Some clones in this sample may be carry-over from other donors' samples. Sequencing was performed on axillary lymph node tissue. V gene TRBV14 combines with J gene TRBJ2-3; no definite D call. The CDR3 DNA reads TGTGCCAGCAGCCAAGATTGGGGTGCTAGCACAGATACGCAGTATTTT. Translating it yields CASSQDWGASTDTQYF.